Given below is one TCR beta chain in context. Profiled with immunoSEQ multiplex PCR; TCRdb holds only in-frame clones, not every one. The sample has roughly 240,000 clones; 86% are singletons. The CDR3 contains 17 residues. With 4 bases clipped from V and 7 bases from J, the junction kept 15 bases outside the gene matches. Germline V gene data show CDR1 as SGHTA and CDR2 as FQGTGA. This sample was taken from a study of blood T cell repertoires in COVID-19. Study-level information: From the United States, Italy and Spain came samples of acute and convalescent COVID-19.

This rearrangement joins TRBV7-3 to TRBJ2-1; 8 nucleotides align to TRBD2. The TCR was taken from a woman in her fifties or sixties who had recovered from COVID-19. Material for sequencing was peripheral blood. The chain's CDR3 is CASSSNPLAGFKNEQFF. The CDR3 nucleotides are TGTGCCAGCAGCTCCAACCCCCTAGCGGGCTTTAAAAATGAGCAGTTCTTC. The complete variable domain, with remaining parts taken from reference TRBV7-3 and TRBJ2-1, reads GAGVSQTPSNKVTEKGKYVELRCDPISGHTALYWYRQSLGQGPEFLIYFQGTGAADDSGLPNDRFFAVRPEGSVSTLKIQRTERGDSAVYLCASSSNPLAGFKNEQFFGPGTRLTVL.